The clone carrying this T cell receptor (beta chain) was seen once. The target antigen is unknown. CD8 memory merged CD45RO+ cells and CCR7-negative CD45RA+ TemRA cells into one population. V dropped 4 bases and J dropped 2 bases, with 9 bases sitting between them. The germline V gene encodes CDR1 SGHDN and CDR2 FVKESK. The CDR3 totals 13 residues. These data are taken from a study of shared clonotypes between healthy human individuals. General study points: Generation probability values for non-shared clonotypes were lower than those for clonotypes shared by all four donors.

Method: immunoSEQ multiplex PCR; TCRdb's copy keeps in-frame clones and lacks some. The sample has about 380,000 clones, approximately 96% seen once. Sequencing was performed on memory CD8+ T cells sorted from blood. This sample's subset: CD45RO+ cells pooled with CCR7-negative TemRA cells. The source is a man aged 25-40 years in good health. The chain couples TRBV14 to TRBJ2-7; tentative D call: TRBD2 (6 bases). The CDR3 sequence: CASSPGGTYEQYF. The CDR3 DNA reads as TGTGCCAGCAGCCCCGGGGGTACCTACGAGCAGTACTTC.